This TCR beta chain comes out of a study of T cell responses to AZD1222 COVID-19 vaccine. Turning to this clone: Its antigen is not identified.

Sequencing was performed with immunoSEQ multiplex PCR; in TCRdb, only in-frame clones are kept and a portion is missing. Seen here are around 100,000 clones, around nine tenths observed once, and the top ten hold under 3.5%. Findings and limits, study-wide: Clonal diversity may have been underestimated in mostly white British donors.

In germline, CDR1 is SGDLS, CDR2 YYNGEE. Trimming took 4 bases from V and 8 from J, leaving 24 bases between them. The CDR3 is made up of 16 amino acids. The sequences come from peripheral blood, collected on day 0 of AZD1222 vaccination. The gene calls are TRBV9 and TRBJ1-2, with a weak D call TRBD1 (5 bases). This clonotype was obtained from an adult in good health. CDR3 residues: CASSFHRGGTVGGYTF. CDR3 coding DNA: TGTGCCAGCAGCTTCCATCGCGGAGGGACGGTGGGAGGCTACACCTTC. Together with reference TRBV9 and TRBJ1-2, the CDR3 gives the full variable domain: DSGVTQTPKHLITATGQRVTLRCSPRSGDLSVYWYQQSLDQGLQFLIQYYNGEERAKGNILERFSAQQFPDLHSELNLSSLELGDSALYFCASSFHRGGTVGGYTFGSGTRLTVV.